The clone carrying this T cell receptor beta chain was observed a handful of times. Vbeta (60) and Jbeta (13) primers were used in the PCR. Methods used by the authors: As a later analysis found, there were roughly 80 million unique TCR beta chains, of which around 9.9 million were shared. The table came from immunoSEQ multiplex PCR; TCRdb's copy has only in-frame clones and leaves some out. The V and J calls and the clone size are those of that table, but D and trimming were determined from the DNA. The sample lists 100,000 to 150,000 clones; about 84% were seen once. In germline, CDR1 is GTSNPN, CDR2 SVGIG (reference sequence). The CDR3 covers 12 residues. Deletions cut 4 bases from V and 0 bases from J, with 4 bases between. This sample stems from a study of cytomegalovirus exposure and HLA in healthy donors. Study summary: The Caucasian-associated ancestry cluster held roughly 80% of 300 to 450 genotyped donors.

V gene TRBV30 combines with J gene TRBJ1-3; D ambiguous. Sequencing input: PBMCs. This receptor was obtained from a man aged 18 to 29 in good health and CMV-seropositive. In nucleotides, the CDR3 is TGTGCCTGGATAGTCTCTGGAAACACCATATATTTT. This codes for CAWIVSGNTIYF.